This TCR beta chain was sequenced in a study of blood T cell repertoires in COVID-19. Background on the study: Donors in the United States, Italy and Spain gave samples during acute or convalescent COVID-19.

Cohorts were based on clinical histories the participants reported. Losses at the gene ends were 0 bases for V and 7 bases for J; bases not matched to a gene: 11. Germline loops: CDR1 LGHNA, CDR2 YSLEER. This CDR3 region has 19 residues. Original methodology: Reference gene primer amplification gave estimated nucleated cell counts. Measured with immunoSEQ multiplex PCR; TCRdb has only the in-frame clones, and not every one. That table supplies the V and J calls and clone size; D and trimming were determined from the DNA. The sample yields about 320,000 clones, over 80% seen once. The specimen sequenced was PBMCs or T cells enriched from blood (not recorded which). The receptor's source is a woman between 18 and 30 years old who had recovered from COVID-19. V usage is TRBV4-3 and J usage is TRBJ2-2; TRBD2 matches 13 bases. The DNA for the CDR3 is TGCGCCAGCAGCCAAGAGGGACCGGGACTAGCGGGAAGGAGCGGGGAGCTGTTTTTT. Its translation: CASSQEGPGLAGRSGELFF.